The entry below describes one T cell receptor (beta chain). V was clipped by 4 bases and J by 0 bases, with 13 bases between them. CDR3 length: 16 residues. Germline CDR1 and CDR2: LGHNA and YNFKEQ. MiXCR was run by TCRdb on the RT-PCR reads, yielding one entry per CDR3 protein. The repertoire includes roughly 700,000 distinct CDR3 sequences, approximately 15% of them detected once, and 5.5% to 8% sits in the top ten. The data originate from a study of response to subunit inactivated influenza vaccine. The specimen was PBMCs from blood, collected less than 15 days before vaccination. The origin of this receptor is a middle-aged man who received an inactivated influenza vaccine. V is TRBV4-2 and J is TRBJ2-1, with D unclear. CDR3 bases: TGTGCCAGCAGCCTTGAACAAGACCCCTCCTACAATGAGCAGTTCTTC. Amino acid sequence: CASSLEQDPSYNEQFF.